This T cell receptor beta chain was identified during a study of CXCR4 blockade with PD-1 therapy in pancreatic cancer. Repertoires were generated with immunoSEQ multiplex PCR, while TCRdb's copy carries only in-frame clones and drops some. In the table there are roughly 15,000 clones, about 72% of which are singletons. Findings of the study overall: Only TCRbeta chains were sequenced here.

No neoadjuvant therapy was given before resection to the patients supplying these archived tumor blocks. Germline loops: CDR1 LGHNT, CDR2 FRNRAP. The CDR3 extends over 17 amino acids. This clone showed up just a few times. Its target is unknown. V usage is TRBV12-5 and J usage is TRBJ2-2; possibly TRBD2 for D (7 bases). The material sequenced was tumor tissue. The source is a human donor with pancreatic ductal adenocarcinoma. The CDR3 DNA sequence: TGTGCCAGCAAGCCCTCGGCTGGGAGGGGGGGCACCGGGGAGCTGTTTTTT. It translates to CASKPSAGRGGTGELFF.